This T cell receptor beta chain emerged from a study of regulatory T cells in long-lasting Graves disease. This clonotype was seen a handful of times. Specified time point: persistent/refractory GD, antithyroid drugs over 5 years with positive TRAb. The TCR library was prepared using RNA isolated from PBMCs. Construction of TCR beta libraries relied on iRepertoire HTBI primers and on Arm-PCR targeting CDR3 regions. TCRdb re-called the multiplex PCR reads with MiXCR, one entry per CDR3 protein. The sample gives about 310,000 distinct CDR3 sequences, around 20% of which show up once; approximately 53% is in the top ten. CDR1 is MNHNS and CDR2 is SASEGT in the germline V gene. This CDR3 has 14 amino acids. V lost 4 bases, J lost 5 bases, and 15 bases lay in between.

The chain joins TRBV6-1 to TRBJ2-7, with a weak D call TRBD1 (5 bases). Sequencing used peripheral blood mononuclear cells (PBMCs), obtained when the disease was refractory, from a patient treated with antithyroid drugs. The clonotype originates from a female donor with Graves disease. CDR3 amino acids: CASSAGQGNDEQYF. The CDR3 nucleotides are TGTGCCAGCAGTGCTGGCCAGGGTAACGACGAGCAGTACTTC.